This note documents a single T cell receptor beta chain sequence. Its antigen is as yet unknown. Germline CDR1 and CDR2: ENHRY and SYGVKD. V lost 0 bases and J lost 0, with 8 bases in between. The CDR3 is made up of 15 amino acids. This sample is part of a study of blood T cells in healthy people across ages. Primed by a sample-barcoded 5' primer and a J-beta primer mix, a second PCR proceeded for roughly 6 to 12 cycles. TCRdb analysed the 5' RACE reads with MiXCR anew, one entry per CDR3 protein. The sample has around 620,000 distinct CDR3 sequences, approximately 27% seen once. Study-level findings and limits: Strong correlation existed between TCR beta diversity and naive T cell percentage.

The receptor was derived from a woman in her seventies in good health. The sequenced sample consisted of blood. The V gene is TRBV10-3, the J gene TRBJ1-2; D might be TRBD1 (5 bases). The CDR3 region is CAISESGRANYGYTF. The CDR3 bases are TGTGCCATCAGTGAGTCGGGCAGGGCTAACTATGGCTACACCTTC.